This TCR beta chain was captured by sequencing in a study of cytomegalovirus exposure and HLA in healthy donors. Points from the study as a whole: In an earlier analysis, productive rearrangement rates for most beta V segments clustered near 87% or 30%.

Researchers ran the PCR with 60 Vbeta and 13 Jbeta primers. The protocol was immunoSEQ multiplex PCR, while the TCRdb copy is restricted to in-frame clones and leaves out a portion. Among about 160,000 clones listed, 82% were seen once. Concerning this clone itself: Its antigen is still unknown. At one end the junction does not follow the germline gene, possibly because of a read error.

The CDR3 is 16 residues long. Germline assignment: CDR1 SGDLS and CDR2 YYNGEE. The chain employs TRBV9 and TRBJ2-4, with D possibly matching TRBD2 (7 bases). Sequenced material: PBMCs. The sequence derives from a man in his fifties or sixties in good health and CMV-seropositive. CDR3 amino acids: CASSERGGLGKNSQYF. The CDR3, as DNA: TGTGCCAGCAGCGAGAGGGGGGGGCTAGGGAAAAACAGTCAGTACTTC. Full variable domain (missing parts from reference TRBV9 and TRBJ2-4): DSGVTQTPKHLITATGQRVTLRCSPRSGDLSVYWYQQSLDQGLQFLIQYYNGEERAKGNILERFSAQQFPDLHSELNLSSLELGDSALYFCASSERGGLGKNSQYFGAGTRLSVL.